The source of this TCR beta chain is a study of glioma-infiltrating T cells after dendritic cell vaccination. A few counts support this clone. Repertoires were generated with immunoSEQ multiplex PCR, while TCRdb's copy carries only in-frame clones and drops some. The table lists roughly 70,000 clones, over 75% of them singletons. The V end was cut by 4 bases, the J end by 7 bases, with 17 bases between. The CDR3 covers 14 residues. Per germline, CDR1 LNHDA and CDR2 SQIVND (reference sequence). The TCR sequence derives from a human donor with glioblastoma. The sequenced sample was blood, obtained before dendritic cell vaccination. V and J are TRBV19 and TRBJ2-7; D perhaps matches TRBD2 (6 bases). The CDR3 sequence is CASSSQAGVGEQYF. The CDR3 DNA reads as TGTGCCAGTAGTAGCCAAGCGGGTGTAGGGGAGCAGTACTTC.